This T cell receptor (beta chain) was recovered during a study of T-cell reconstitution after alpha-beta-depleted transplantation in children. CDR3 length: 14 residues. The germline gives CDR1 MNHEY, CDR2 SMNVEV (reference sequence). Trimming took 7 bases from V and 0 from J; bases not matched to a gene: 6. About this clonotype itself: The antigen is unknown.

Study findings and constraints: There were reportedly several hundred expanded graft clones from which alpha-beta T cells came about two months after transplant. A year post-transplant, T-cell counts and diversity derived mostly from newly produced T cells.

Molecular barcoding with unique molecular identifiers was used for the TCRbeta library. MiXCR, applied by TCRdb to the PCR reads, yields one record per CDR3 protein. This sample has 250,000 to 350,000 distinct CDR3 sequences, with roughly 25% found just once. The V call is TRBV27, the J call TRBJ2-7; 7 nucleotides match TRBD1. Material: PBMCs, mostly from graft donor cells, obtained 180 days after TCRalphabeta/CD19-depleted stem cell transplant. The sequence came from a male patient aged 10 to 17 who had a stem cell transplant for acute lymphoblastic leukemia, so the T cells may come from the graft donor. CDR3 sequence reads: CASTDGTASYEQYF. The CDR3 coding sequence is TGTGCCAGCACCGACGGGACAGCCTCCTACGAGCAGTACTTC.